These T cell receptor beta chains were read from a single sample in a study of shared clonotypes between healthy human individuals. Using immunoSEQ multiplex PCR, the repertoire was profiled, and TCRdb retains in-frame clones only, with some absent. The table lists about 1.1 million clones, 70% to 80% of them singletons. Sequenced input: memory CD4+ T cells from PBMCs. These receptors were collected from a man between 18 and 29 years old in good health. Some clones in this sample may be carry-over from other donors' samples. Both conserved end residues are part of each CDR3. D genes are given only for firm matches. Not all rows give a size; the values are once, few, many and, for expanded clones, a class.

14	TRBJ2-1	TRBV28	-	-	CASSILSGNNEQFF	TGTGCCAGCAGTATCTTATCAGGGAACAATGAGCAGTTCTTC
13	TRBJ1-4	TRBV10-3	few	-	CAISETTNEKLFF	TGTGCCATCAGTGAAACAACTAATGAAAAACTGTTTTTT
17	TRBJ2-2	TRBV6-4	-	-	CASSEYWIGGITGELFF	TGTGCCAGCAGTGAGTATTGGATAGGCGGGATCACCGGGGAGCTGTTTTTT
14	TRBJ1-1	TRBV7-2	-	-	CASSFQFLNTEAFF	TGTGCCAGCAGCTTTCAGTTCTTGAACACTGAAGCTTTCTTT
17	TRBJ2-7	TRBV18	-	TRBD2	CASSPPVGLAGVHEQYF	TGTGCCAGCTCACCCCCTGTGGGCCTAGCGGGAGTCCACGAGCAGTACTTC
14	TRBJ2-3	TRBV2	-	-	CASSEMTQTDTQYF	TGTGCCAGCAGTGAAATGACGCAGACAGATACGCAGTATTTT
14	TRBJ2-7	TRBV7-9	-	-	CASSPTRANYEQYF	TGTGCCAGCAGCCCTACCAGGGCCAACTACGAGCAGTACTTC
15	TRBJ1-2	TRBV7-9	-	-	CASSRAFGGAYGYTF	TGTGCCAGCAGCCGGGCGTTCGGGGGAGCCTATGGCTACACCTTC
12	TRBJ2-7	TRBV5-4	-	-	CASSTDYDEQYF	TGTGCCAGCAGCACCGACTACGACGAGCAGTACTTC
15	TRBJ2-5	TRBV6-1	-	-	CASSANMGFGETQYF	TGTGCCAGCAGTGCCAATATGGGATTTGGGGAGACCCAGTACTTC
17	TRBJ2-2	TRBV27	-	TRBD2	CASSLGSGAANTGELFF	TGTGCCAGCAGTTTGGGTAGCGGGGCCGCGAACACCGGGGAGCTGTTTTTT
16	TRBJ2-3	TRBV4-1	-	TRBD2	CASSQAGLGPPDTQYF	TGCGCCAGCAGCCAAGCGGGACTAGGACCTCCGGATACGCAGTATTTT
13	TRBJ2-7	TRBV27	-	-	CASSLGESGEQYF	TGTGCCAGCAGTTTAGGGGAGAGCGGCGAGCAGTACTTC
15	TRBJ2-1	TRBV7-8	few	TRBD2	CASSLLAGDVNEQFF	TGTGCCAGCAGCCTACTAGCGGGAGATGTCAATGAGCAGTTCTTC
13	TRBJ2-7	TRBV19	once	-	CASRGTATYEQYF	TGTGCCAGCCGGGGGACGGCGACCTACGAGCAGTACTTC
12	TRBJ1-2	TRBV29-1	-	-	CSVGGIQRGYTF	TGCAGCGTAGGCGGAATACAACGCGGCTACACCTTC
15	TRBJ2-1	TRBV4-2	-	TRBD2	CASSRGGSGNNEQFF	TGTGCCAGCAGCCGAGGGGGTAGCGGGAACAATGAGCAGTTCTTC
16	TRBJ2-7	TRBV6-6	-	-	CASSRLINRDSYEQYF	TGTGCCAGCAGCCGTTTAATTAACAGGGACTCCTACGAGCAGTACTTC
15	TRBJ2-1	TRBV18	-	TRBD2	CASSPGLVSYNEQFF	TGTGCCAGCTCACCAGGACTAGTGAGCTACAATGAGCAGTTCTTC
17	TRBJ1-1	TRBV19	-	TRBD1	CASTPRGQGALLLDSFF	TGTGCCAGTACCCCGAGGGGACAGGGGGCCTTACTATTGGATTCTTTCTTT
15	TRBJ1-3	TRBV14	-	-	CASSQEFLAGNTIYF	TGTGCCAGCAGCCAAGAGTTCCTTGCTGGAAACACCATATATTTT
15	TRBJ2-7	TRBV5-1	many	TRBD2	CASSLLTSGPYEQYF	TGCGCCAGCAGTTTATTGACTAGCGGTCCCTACGAGCAGTACTTC
16	TRBJ1-1	TRBV5-1	-	-	CASRTSNGAVATEAFF	TGCGCCAGCAGGACTAGTAACGGGGCGGTAGCCACTGAAGCTTTCTTT
15	TRBJ2-7	TRBV6-5	-	TRBD1	CASSYAGQGTYEQYF	TGTGCCAGCAGTTACGCGGGACAGGGCACCTACGAGCAGTACTTC
18	TRBJ2-5	TRBV18	-	TRBD2	CASSPRSPIGGRGETQYF	TGTGCCAGCTCACCACGTTCCCCTATTGGCGGGAGAGGAGAGACCCAGTACTTC
13	TRBJ1-1	TRBV10-3	-	-	CAISESGGTEAFF	TGTGCCATCAGTGAGTCGGGGGGCACTGAAGCTTTCTTT
16	TRBJ2-3	TRBV5-4	-	TRBD2	CASSFGTSGIADTQYF	TGTGCCAGCAGCTTTGGGACTAGCGGGATAGCGGATACGCAGTATTTT
12	TRBJ2-4	TRBV2	-	-	CASSPQVGIQYF	TGTGCCAGCAGTCCCCAAGTCGGCATTCAGTACTTC
13	TRBJ1-1	TRBV5-1	few	-	CASSLRGGTEAFF	TGCGCCAGCAGCTTGAGGGGGGGAACTGAAGCTTTCTTT
18	TRBJ2-4	TRBV28	-	-	CASSPHPWAGVVKNIQYF	TGTGCCAGCAGCCCCCACCCTTGGGCAGGGGTGGTCAAAAACATTCAGTACTTC
15	TRBJ2-5	TRBV19	-	TRBD2	CASRRLAGMGETQYF	TGTGCCAGTAGGAGACTAGCGGGGATGGGAGAGACCCAGTACTTC
15	TRBJ1-3	TRBV5-4	-	-	CASSLSPSSGNTIYF	TGTGCCAGCAGCCTTTCGCCTAGCTCCGGAAACACCATATATTTT
16	TRBJ2-6	TRBV19	-	-	CASSIATGSGANVLTF	TGTGCCAGTAGTATAGCGACAGGCTCTGGGGCCAACGTCCTGACTTTC
14	TRBJ2-7	TRBV6-5	-	TRBD2	CASTRTSGAREQYF	TGTGCCAGCACCCGGACTAGCGGGGCTCGGGAGCAGTACTTC
14	TRBJ2-7	TRBV28	-	-	CASSYFGSTYEQYF	TGTGCCAGCAGTTATTTTGGCAGTACCTACGAGCAGTACTTC
15	TRBJ2-1	TRBV10-3	few	TRBD2	CAISNSRGGYNEQFF	TGTGCCATCAGTAACTCCCGCGGGGGCTACAATGAGCAGTTCTTC
13	TRBJ1-1	TRBV5-6	few	TRBD1	CASSWTGGTEAFF	TGTGCCAGCAGCTGGACAGGGGGCACTGAAGCTTTCTTT
13	TRBJ2-2	TRBV7-9	-	-	CASSLAGTGELFF	TGTGCCAGCAGCTTAGCCGGGACAGGGGAGCTGTTTTTT
13	TRBJ2-1	TRBV11-3	-	-	CASSKGPANEQFF	TGTGCCAGCAGCAAGGGACCCGCCAATGAGCAGTTCTTC
15	TRBJ2-7	TRBV28	once	TRBD1	CASSFSGTGSYEQYF	TGTGCCAGCAGTTTCTCCGGGACAGGGTCCTACGAGCAGTACTTC
13	TRBJ1-2	TRBV2	-	-	CASSDEANYGYTF	TGTGCCAGCAGTGACGAAGCTAACTATGGCTACACCTTC
14	TRBJ2-5	TRBV5-1	once	-	CASGMQQGGETQYF	TGCGCCAGCGGGATGCAACAGGGCGGAGAGACCCAGTACTTC
13	TRBJ2-5	TRBV30	-	-	CAWSPGGQETQYF	TGTGCCTGGAGCCCCGGGGGCCAAGAGACCCAGTACTTC
15	TRBJ1-5	TRBV18	-	TRBD1	CASSRFGTGDQPQHF	TGTGCCAGCTCACGATTCGGGACAGGGGATCAGCCCCAGCATTTT
15	TRBJ2-3	TRBV15	-	TRBD1	CATSRRDRGTDTQYF	TGTGCCACCAGCCGCCGGGACAGAGGCACAGATACGCAGTATTTT
15	TRBJ2-1	TRBV27	once	TRBD1	CASSRRTGSYNEQFF	TGTGCCAGCAGTCGTCGGACAGGCTCCTACAATGAGCAGTTCTTC
14	TRBJ2-5	TRBV7-6	-	-	CASSFGLARETQYF	TGTGCCAGCAGCTTTGGTCTAGCTCGGGAGACCCAGTACTTC
15	TRBJ2-7	TRBV7-2	-	-	CASSFATLSSYEQYF	TGTGCCAGCAGCTTCGCCACGCTAAGCTCCTACGAGCAGTACTTC
16	TRBJ2-5	TRBV7-7	-	TRBD2	CASSSGTSGRVETQYF	TGTGCCAGCAGCTCCGGGACTAGCGGGAGAGTGGAGACCCAGTACTTC
14	TRBJ1-5	TRBV19	once	-	CASMPGDSNQPQHF	TGTGCCAGTATGCCAGGCGATAGCAATCAGCCCCAGCATTTT
16	TRBJ1-4	TRBV18	-	-	CASSPQDTATNAELFF	TGTGCCAGCTCACCACAGGACACCGCAACTAATGCGGAACTGTTTTTT
12	TRBJ2-7	TRBV27	-	-	CASSHQIYEQYF	TGTGCCAGCAGCCACCAAATCTACGAGCAGTACTTC
14	TRBJ2-5	TRBV7-3	-	-	CASSRAGRGETQYF	TGTGCCAGCAGCCGGGCCGGCAGGGGAGAGACCCAGTACTTC
15	TRBJ2-3	TRBV5-1	once	-	CASSSGEVSTDTQYF	TGCGCCAGCAGCTCAGGGGAGGTCAGCACAGATACGCAGTATTTT
15	TRBJ2-2	TRBV19	-	TRBD1	CASHSGGAGTGELFF	TGTGCCAGCCACTCAGGGGGCGCGGGGACCGGGGAGCTGTTTTTT
10	TRBJ2-7	TRBV28	-	-	CASQSYEQYF	TGTGCCAGCCAGAGCTACGAGCAGTACTTC
13	TRBJ1-1	TRBV7-7	-	-	CASSLGLTTEAFF	TGTGCCAGCAGCTTAGGCCTAACCACTGAAGCTTTCTTT
15	TRBJ2-1	TRBV11-3	-	TRBD2	CASSSTSGVLNEQFF	TGTGCCAGCAGCTCAACTAGCGGGGTTTTGAATGAGCAGTTCTTC
15	TRBJ2-1	TRBV5-1	-	-	CASSKVQGSYNEQFF	TGCGCCAGCAGCAAAGTACAGGGATCCTACAATGAGCAGTTCTTC